This TCR beta chain was documented in a study of vaccination effects on CD4 cells after COVID-19. Trimming took off 2 bases at V and 5 bases at J, with 9 bases between the two ends. CDR3 length equals 13 residues. The V gene's germline CDR1 is SGHTA and CDR2 FQGNSA. Generated by immunoSEQ multiplex PCR, the TCRdb table keeps only in-frame clones and is missing some. The sample shows around 59,000 clones, about 78% of them seen only once. Antigen-specific CD4+ T cells were expanded with viral peptide pools in the ViraFEST assay before sequencing. At the end of 9 to 11 days of culture, CD4+ T cells were isolated. Each participant was administered two doses of either the BNT162b2 or the mRNA-1273 vaccine. Each culture had half its medium swapped for IL-2 medium on days 3 and 7. Comment on this clone: As yet, its antigen is unknown.

Specimen: CD4+ T cells from PBMCs cultured with HCoV-OC43 spike peptides, collected after COVID-19 vaccination. Subset specified: HCoV-OC43 spike overlapping peptide pool stimulation. This receptor was obtained from a human donor who received a COVID-19 vaccine. The V and J genes are TRBV7-2 and TRBJ2-5; D tentatively fits TRBD1 or TRBD2 (5 bases each). The CDR3 loop reads CASSLNWGETQYF. The CDR3, as DNA: TGTGCCAGCAGCTTAAATTGGGGGGAGACCCAGTACTTC.